The source of this T cell receptor beta chain is a study of response to subunit inactivated influenza vaccine. Study-wide results and caveats: Authors suggested that a seasonal influenza vaccination recruits few new T cells each time.

TCRdb analysed the RT-PCR reads with MiXCR anew, one entry per CDR3 protein. The sample shows about 540,000 distinct CDR3 sequences, 20% to 25% of them seen only once. In regard to this clonotype: Its cognate antigen is unknown.

In addition, the sample was reused for a study of T cells expressing NK-cell markers. From that paper: Researchers built TCR beta cDNA using 5'RACE template switching with UMIs. Investigators obtained TCR beta repertoires from sorted CD3+CD56+NKG2C+, CD3+CD56+NKG2C- and CD3+CD56-NKG2C+ T cells. Most of the eight sequenced donors were HCMV-seropositive; one was seronegative.

The sequenced sample was CD4+ T cells sorted from PBMCs, obtained 12 days after vaccination. The sequence was obtained from a man aged 50 to 60 who received an inactivated influenza vaccine.

CDR3 protein: CASSVGLASGRLGDSYEQYF. The CDR3 nucleotides are TGTGCCAGCAGCGTAGGTTTGGCTAGCGGGAGACTTGGCGACTCCTACGAGCAGTACTTC. The chain links TRBV9 to TRBJ2-7; 10 bases match TRBD2. V lost 0 bases to trimming and J lost 0 bases; unmatched junction nucleotides: 15. The length of the CDR3 is 20 residues. The germline CDR1 and CDR2 sequences are SGDLS and YYNGEE.